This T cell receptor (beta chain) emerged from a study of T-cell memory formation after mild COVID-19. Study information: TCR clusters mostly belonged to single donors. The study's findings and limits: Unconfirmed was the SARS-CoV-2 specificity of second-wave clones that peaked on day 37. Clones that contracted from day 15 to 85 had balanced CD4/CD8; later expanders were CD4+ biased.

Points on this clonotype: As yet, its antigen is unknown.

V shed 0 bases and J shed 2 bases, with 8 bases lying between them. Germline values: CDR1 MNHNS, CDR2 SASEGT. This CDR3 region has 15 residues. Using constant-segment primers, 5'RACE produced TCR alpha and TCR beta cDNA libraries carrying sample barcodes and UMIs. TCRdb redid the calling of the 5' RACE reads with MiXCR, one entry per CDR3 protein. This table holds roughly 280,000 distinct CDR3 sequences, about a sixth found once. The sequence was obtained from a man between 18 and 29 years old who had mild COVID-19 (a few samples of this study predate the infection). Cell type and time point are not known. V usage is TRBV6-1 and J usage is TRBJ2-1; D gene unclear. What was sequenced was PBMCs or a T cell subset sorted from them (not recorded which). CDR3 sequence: CASSEAHWPYNEQFF. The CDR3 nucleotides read TGTGCCAGCAGTGAAGCGCACTGGCCCTACAATGAGCAGTTCTTC.